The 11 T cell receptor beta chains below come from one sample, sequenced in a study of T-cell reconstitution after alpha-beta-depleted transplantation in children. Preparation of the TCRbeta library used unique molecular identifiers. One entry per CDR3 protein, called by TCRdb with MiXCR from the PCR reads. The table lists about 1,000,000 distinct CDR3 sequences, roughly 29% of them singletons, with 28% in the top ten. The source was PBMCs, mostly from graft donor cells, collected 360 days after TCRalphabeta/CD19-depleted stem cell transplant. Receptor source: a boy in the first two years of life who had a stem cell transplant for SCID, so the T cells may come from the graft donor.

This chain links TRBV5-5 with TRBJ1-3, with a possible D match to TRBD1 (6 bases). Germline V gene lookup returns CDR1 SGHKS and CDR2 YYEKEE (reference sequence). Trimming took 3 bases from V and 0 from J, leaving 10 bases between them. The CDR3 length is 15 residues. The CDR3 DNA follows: TGTGCCAGCAGCTGGGGGGCCTCCTCTGGAAACACCATATATTTT. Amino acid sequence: CASSWGASSGNTIYF.

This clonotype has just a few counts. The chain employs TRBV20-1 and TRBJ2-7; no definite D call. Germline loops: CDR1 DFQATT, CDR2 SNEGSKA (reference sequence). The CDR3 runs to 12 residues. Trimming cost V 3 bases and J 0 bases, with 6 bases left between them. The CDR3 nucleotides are TGCAGTGCTAGCCCGAACTCCTACGAGCAGTACTTC. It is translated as CSASPNSYEQYF.

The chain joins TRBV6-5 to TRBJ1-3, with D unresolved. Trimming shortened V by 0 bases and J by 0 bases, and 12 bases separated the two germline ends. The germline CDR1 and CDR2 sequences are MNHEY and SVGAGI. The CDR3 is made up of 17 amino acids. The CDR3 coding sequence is TGTGCCAGCAGTTACTCGATTTCCAGCTCCTCTGGAAACACCATATATTTT. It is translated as CASSYSISSSSGNTIYF.

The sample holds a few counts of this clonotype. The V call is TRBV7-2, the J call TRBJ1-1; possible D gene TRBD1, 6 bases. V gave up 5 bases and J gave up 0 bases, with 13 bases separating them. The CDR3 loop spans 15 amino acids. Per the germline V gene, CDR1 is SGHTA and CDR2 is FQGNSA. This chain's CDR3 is CASSPGQPLNTEAFF. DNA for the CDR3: TGTGCCAGCAGCCCCGGACAGCCCTTGAACACTGAAGCTTTCTTT.

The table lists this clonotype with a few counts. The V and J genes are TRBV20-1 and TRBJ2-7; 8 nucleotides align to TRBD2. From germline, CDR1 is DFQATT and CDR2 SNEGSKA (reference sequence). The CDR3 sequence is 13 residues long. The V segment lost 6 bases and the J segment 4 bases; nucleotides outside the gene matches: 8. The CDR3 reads CSAGGVGTYEQYF. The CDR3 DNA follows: TGCAGTGCCGGGGGGGTCGGAACGTACGAGCAGTACTTC.

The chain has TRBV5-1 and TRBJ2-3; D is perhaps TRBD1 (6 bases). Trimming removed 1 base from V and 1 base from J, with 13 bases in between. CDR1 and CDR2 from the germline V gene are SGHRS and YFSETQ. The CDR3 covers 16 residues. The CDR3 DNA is TGCGCCAGCAGCTTGCCAGGACAGCTCCGCACAGATACGCAGTATTTT. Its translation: CASSLPGQLRTDTQYF.

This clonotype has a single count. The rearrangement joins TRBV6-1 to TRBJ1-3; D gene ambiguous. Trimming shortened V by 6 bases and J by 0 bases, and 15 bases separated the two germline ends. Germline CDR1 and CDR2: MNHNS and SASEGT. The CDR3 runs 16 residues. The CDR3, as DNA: TGTGCCAGCAGCCTTTTGGGATCCAGCTCTGGAAACACCATATATTTT. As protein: CASSLLGSSSGNTIYF.

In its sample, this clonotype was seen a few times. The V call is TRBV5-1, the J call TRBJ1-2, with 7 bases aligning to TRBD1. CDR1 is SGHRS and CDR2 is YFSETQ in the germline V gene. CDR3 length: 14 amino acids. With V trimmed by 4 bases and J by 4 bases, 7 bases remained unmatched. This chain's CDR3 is CASSPGQSFYGYTF. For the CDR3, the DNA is TGCGCCAGCAGCCCGGGACAGTCGTTCTATGGCTACACCTTC.

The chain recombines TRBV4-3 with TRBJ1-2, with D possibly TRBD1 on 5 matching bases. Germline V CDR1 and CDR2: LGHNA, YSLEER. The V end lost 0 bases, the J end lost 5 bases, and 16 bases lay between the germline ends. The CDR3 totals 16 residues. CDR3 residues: CASSQDRVGGFYGYTF. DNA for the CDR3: TGCGCCAGCAGCCAAGATCGTGTGGGGGGTTTTTATGGCTACACCTTC.

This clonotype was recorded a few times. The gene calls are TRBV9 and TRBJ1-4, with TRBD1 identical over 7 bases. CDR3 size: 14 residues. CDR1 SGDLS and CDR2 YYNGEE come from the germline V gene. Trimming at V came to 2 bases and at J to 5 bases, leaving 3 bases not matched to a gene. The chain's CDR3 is CASSVGTENEKLFF. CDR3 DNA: TGTGCCAGCAGCGTCGGGACAGAAAATGAAAAACTGTTTTTT.

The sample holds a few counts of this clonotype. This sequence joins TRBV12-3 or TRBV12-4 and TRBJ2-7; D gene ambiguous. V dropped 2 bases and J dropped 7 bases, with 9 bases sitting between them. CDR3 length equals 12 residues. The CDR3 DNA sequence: TGTGCCAGCAGTTTAAAGGGCTGGGAGCAGTACTTC. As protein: CASSLKGWEQYF.